One sample yielded the 28 T cell receptor beta chains listed below, sequenced in a study of cytomegalovirus exposure and HLA in healthy donors. Clones were read by immunoSEQ multiplex PCR, and TCRdb kept only the in-frame ones, dropping some. The table lists 150,000 or so clones, about 86% of them singletons. Sequencing was carried out using PBMCs. The source of these receptors is a human donor in good health.

This rearrangement joins TRBV15 to TRBJ1-1; 7 bases line up with TRBD1. J was trimmed by 1 base and V by 1 base; bases with no gene match: 9. Germline values: CDR1 LNHNV, CDR2 YYDKDF (reference sequence). The CDR3 sequence is 17 residues long. In DNA, the CDR3 is TGTGCCACCAGCAGAGTTTTGGCTCGGACAGGGAACACTGAAGCTTTCTTT. As protein: CATSRVLARTGNTEAFF.

The chain has TRBV5-4 and TRBJ1-6; TRBD1 matches at 8 bases. The V segment lost 0 bases and the J segment 10 bases; nucleotides outside the gene matches: 9. The CDR3 is 16 amino acids. Germline V CDR1 and CDR2: SGHNT, YYREEE (reference sequence). In nucleotides, the CDR3 is TGTGCCAGCAGCTTGGCCCTTGGACAGGGTAAATCACCCCTCCACTTT. As protein: CASSLALGQGKSPLHF.

V is TRBV11-2 and J is TRBJ2-7; D might be TRBD2 (6 bases). Germline V gene lookup returns CDR1 SGHAT and CDR2 FQNNGV. The CDR3 has 15 amino acids. Trimming pared 2 bases from V and 5 bases from J, leaving 16 bases between. The CDR3 sequence: CASSLFGGKEDEQYF. Written as DNA, the CDR3 is TGTGCCAGCAGCTTATTTGGAGGGAAAGAGGACGAGCAGTACTTC.

This clone is a singleton in its sample. The V and J genes are TRBV29-1 and TRBJ1-1; D is unclear. This CDR3 has 14 amino acids. V was shortened by 4 bases and J by 0 bases, with 12 bases between the two germline ends. Germline assignment: CDR1 SQVTM and CDR2 ANQGSEA. For the CDR3, the DNA is TGCAGCGTTGTAGCACTGAGAATGAACACTGAAGCTTTCTTT. It encodes CSVVALRMNTEAFF.

V gene TRBV27 combines with J gene TRBJ2-6; D is unclear. In germline, CDR1 is MNHEY, CDR2 SMNVEV (reference sequence). The CDR3 extends over 14 amino acids. V lost 6 bases and J 0 bases, leaving 6 bases between the germline ends. DNA of the CDR3: TGTGCCAGCAGCCAGAACTCTGGGGCCAACGTCCTGACTTTC. Translating gives CASSQNSGANVLTF.

The chain is built from TRBV21-1 and TRBJ2-5; TRBD2, the D gene given by the table, was not confirmed from the DNA. TRBV21-1 is listed as a pseudogene. This CDR3 region has 16 residues. CDR3 sequence (DNA): TGTGCCAGCACTAAGACTAGCGGGAGAGGGGGAGAGACCCAGTACTTC. Amino acids: CASTKTSGRGGETQYF.

V usage is TRBV18 and J usage is TRBJ1-1; possible D gene TRBD1, 6 bases. Germline CDR1 is KGHSH and CDR2 is LQKENI. Trimming removed 3 bases from V and 2 bases from J, with 13 bases in between. There are 15 residues in the CDR3. CDR3 amino acids: CASSPQGTTNTEAFF. Here the CDR3 DNA reads TGTGCCAGCTCACCGCAGGGGACTACAAACACTGAAGCTTTCTTT.

The rearrangement joins TRBV5-4 to TRBJ1-2; 7 positions agree with TRBD1. The CDR3 sequence is 16 residues long. Germline V gene lookup returns CDR1 SGHNT and CDR2 YYREEE (reference sequence). V gave up 3 bases and J gave up 1 base; unmatched junction bases: 9. DNA of the CDR3: TGTGCCAGCAGCTATGGGACAGATTTCCTTAACTATGGCTACACCTTC. It codes for CASSYGTDFLNYGYTF.

The genes are TRBV15 and TRBJ2-7; D call uncertain. V was pared by 2 bases and J by 6 bases, with 11 bases between. The CDR3 runs to 13 residues. Germline loops: CDR1 LNHNV, CDR2 YYDKDF (reference sequence). The CDR3: CATSRNQESEQYF. The CDR3 DNA reads as TGTGCCACCAGCAGAAACCAGGAATCCGAGCAGTACTTC. Complete variable domain (other parts from reference TRBV15 and TRBJ2-7): DAMVIQNPRYQVTQFGKPVTLSCSQTLNHNVMYWYQQKSSQAPKLLFHYYDKDFNNEADTPDNFQSRRPNTSFCFLDIRSPGLGDTAMYLCATSRNQESEQYFGPGTRLTVT.

This clone was seen only a few times. The rearrangement uses TRBV11-2 and TRBJ1-6; D call uncertain. There are 13 residues in the CDR3. Trimming cost V 0 bases and J 13 bases, with 10 bases left between them. The germline V gene encodes CDR1 SGHAT and CDR2 FQNNGV. In DNA, the CDR3 is TGTGCCAGCAGCTTAGATCTGAGGAGTCCCCTCCACTTT. As protein: CASSLDLRSPLHF. Drawing the rest from reference TRBV11-2 and TRBJ1-6, the complete variable domain is EAGVAQSPRYKIIEKRQSVAFWCNPISGHATLYWYQQILGQGPKLLIQFQNNGVVDDSQLPKDRFSAERLKGVDSTLKIQPAKLEDSAVYLCASSLDLRSPLHFGNGTRLTVT.

This clone was counted a single time. The chain links TRBV9 to TRBJ1-4, with 8 bases identical to TRBD1. The CDR3 extends over 16 amino acids. The germline V gene has CDR1 SGDLS and CDR2 YYNGEE. J was trimmed by 2 bases and V by 4 bases; bases with no gene match: 7. CDR3 residues: CASSTRTGRTNEKLFF. The CDR3 DNA is TGTGCCAGCAGCACCCGGACAGGGAGGACTAATGAAAAACTGTTTTTT.

This clone was detected only a few times. This chain uses TRBV4-1 with TRBJ1-1; D is uncertain. The length of the CDR3 is 16 residues. CDR1 and CDR2 (germline): MGHRA, YSYEKL. Deletions cut 6 bases from V and 0 bases from J, with 17 bases between. This CDR3 is CASRRSLAGMNTEAFF. In DNA, the CDR3 is TGCGCCAGCAGAAGGTCGTTGGCAGGCATGAACACTGAAGCTTTCTTT.

This clone was seen a few times. The chain carries TRBV28 and TRBJ2-7; 10 positions match TRBD2. The V gene end was trimmed by 1 base and the J gene end by 2 bases; junction bases not matched to a gene: 2. CDR3 length: 15 amino acids. Germline V gene sequence: CDR1 MDHEN, CDR2 SYDVKM. CDR3 residues: CASSLFLAGAYEQYF. Here the CDR3 DNA reads TGTGCCAGCAGTTTATTTCTAGCGGGAGCCTACGAGCAGTACTTC.

The chain has TRBV2 and TRBJ2-1; TRBD1 matches 7 bases. Germline loops: CDR1 SNHLY, CDR2 FYNNEI. There are 14 residues in the CDR3. The trim removed 9 bases at V and 8 bases at J, leaving 13 bases unmatched. Here the CDR3 reads CASATGRKADEQFF. CDR3 bases: TGTGCCAGTGCGACAGGGAGAAAGGCCGATGAGCAGTTCTTC. Variable domain in full (rest from reference TRBV2 and TRBJ2-1): EPEVTQTPSHQVTQMGQEVILRCVPISNHLYFYWYRQILGQKVEFLVSFYNNEISEKSEIFDDQFSVERPDGSNFTLKIRSTKLEDSAMYFCASATGRKADEQFFGPGTRLTVL.

V and J are TRBV5-1 and TRBJ1-4; 8 bases are shared with TRBD1. J was trimmed by 7 bases and V by 0 bases; bases with no gene match: 5. This CDR3 comprises 15 residues. Looked up from germline, CDR1 is SGHRS and CDR2 is YFSETQ. The CDR3 sequence is CASSLGTGRGEKLFF. The DNA of the CDR3 is TGCGCCAGCAGCTTGGGGACAGGGAGGGGTGAAAAACTGTTTTTT. Full variable domain (remainder filled in from reference TRBV5-1 and TRBJ1-4): KAGVTQTPRYLIKTRGQQVTLSCSPISGHRSVSWYQQTPGQGLQFLFEYFSETQRNKGNFPGRFSGRQFSNSRSEMNVSTLELGDSALYLCASSLGTGRGEKLFFGSGTQLSVL.

The chain uses TRBV4-1 and TRBJ1-4, with 7 nucleotides matching TRBD1. After removal of 8 bases from V and 8 bases from J, the junction contained 8 bases not matched to a gene. Per germline, CDR1 MGHRA and CDR2 YSYEKL. This CDR3 is built from 13 residues. CDR3 DNA: TGCGCCAGCTCTCAGGGGGTAAGAGAAAAACTGTTTTTT. Translating it yields CASSQGVREKLFF.

The chain combines TRBV10-3 with TRBJ1-1; maybe TRBD1 (5 bases). The CDR3 totals 13 residues. Germline CDR1 ENHRY, CDR2 SYGVKD. The CDR3 loop is CAIQVKMNTEAFF. The CDR3 bases are TGTGCGATACAGGTGAAAATGAACACTGAAGCTTTCTTT.

V usage is TRBV28 and J usage is TRBJ2-3; 8 positions agree with TRBD2. Germline V CDR1 and CDR2: MDHEN, SYDVKM. The junction had 12 bases not matched to a gene; V was cut back by 5 bases and J by 14 bases. This CDR3 is built from 13 residues. The chain's CDR3 is CASSLVAGGELYF. CDR3 sequence (DNA): TGTGCCAGCAGTCTTGTGGCGGGAGGAGAGCTGTATTTT.

The rearrangement uses TRBV5-1 and TRBJ2-2, with TRBD2 matching over 7 bases. V gave up 4 bases and J gave up 4 bases; unmatched junction bases: 10. CDR3 size: 16 residues. Germline CDR1 is SGHRS and CDR2 is YFSETQ. In nucleotides, the CDR3 is TGCGCCAGCAGCGAAAACGGGGGGTCAGGCACCGGGGAGCTGTTTTTT. Protein: CASSENGGSGTGELFF.

This clone was found a few times. CDR3 amino acids: CASSAGREQYF. The CDR3 DNA sequence: TGTGCCAGCAGCGCCGGGAGGGAGCAGTACTTC. The gene calls are TRBV7-3 and TRBJ2-7; 7 bases fit TRBD2. Germline V CDR1 and CDR2: SGHTA, FQGTGA. This CDR3 contains 11 residues. V trimming: 5 bases; J trimming: 7 bases; junction bases outside the gene matches: 2.

This clone was observed a few times. The rearrangement uses TRBV2 and TRBJ2-3; TRBD2 matches 10 bases. Per the germline V gene, CDR1 is SNHLY and CDR2 is FYNNEI. Trimming took 5 bases from V and 2 from J; bases not matched to a gene: 4. CDR3 length: 15 amino acids. CDR3: CASSPTSGATDTQYF. The CDR3 DNA follows: TGTGCCAGCAGTCCAACTAGCGGGGCCACAGATACGCAGTATTTT.

This sequence joins TRBV18 and TRBJ2-1; D gene uncertain. Trimming cost V 6 bases and J 4 bases, with 22 bases left between them. The CDR3 totals 17 residues. CDR1 and CDR2 (germline): KGHSH, LQKENI. CDR3 coding DNA: TGTGCCAGCTCCCCCCTCTCCCAGGCGAAGGCATACAATGAGCAGTTCTTC. It specifies CASSPLSQAKAYNEQFF.

The CDR3 sequence is CASSQDFRAGGTDEQFF. CDR3 nucleotides: TGTGCCAGCAGCCAAGATTTCCGGGCGGGGGGCACAGATGAGCAGTTCTTC. This chain links TRBV14 with TRBJ2-1, with 8 bases lining up with TRBD2. The V gene's germline CDR1 is SGHDN and CDR2 FVKESK. The V gene end was trimmed by 0 bases and the J gene end by 8 bases; junction bases not matched to a gene: 12. CDR3 size: 17 residues. The entire variable domain, with the rest obtained from reference TRBV14 and TRBJ2-1, is as follows: EAGVTQFPSHSVIEKGQTVTLRCDPISGHDNLYWYRRVMGKEIKFLLHFVKESKQDESGMPNNRFLAERTGGTYSTLKVQPAELEDSGVYFCASSQDFRAGGTDEQFFGPGTRLTVL.

The V and J genes are TRBV5-4 and TRBJ2-7; a weak D match, TRBD1 (6 bases). CDR1 is SGHNT, CDR2 YYREEE, per germline (reference sequence). V was clipped by 2 bases and J by 0 bases, with 9 bases between them. This CDR3 is 14 amino acids long. CDR3 in amino acids: CASSFRDNSYEQYF. The DNA for the CDR3 is TGTGCCAGCAGCTTCAGGGACAACTCCTACGAGCAGTACTTC.

This clone appeared a single time. This same CDR3 is encoded by further DNA sequences in the sample. The chain recombines TRBV6-5 with TRBJ1-1; 10 bases are a match to TRBD1. The CDR3 extends over 13 amino acids. The junction had 1 base not matched to a gene; V was cut back by 5 bases and J by 4 bases. Germline CDR1 is MNHEY and CDR2 is SVGAGI. The CDR3 spells CASSRDRGTEAFF. In DNA, the CDR3 is TGTGCCAGCAGTAGGGACAGGGGCACTGAAGCTTTCTTT.

This chain uses TRBV7-2 with TRBJ2-7, with D maybe TRBD2 (6 bases). The CDR3 totals 16 residues. The germline gives CDR1 SGHTA, CDR2 FQGNSA. V lost 2 bases and J 4 bases, leaving 18 bases between the germline ends. CDR3 DNA sequence: TGTGCCAGCAGCTTAACCGGGGGAACTAGAGCATACGAGCAGTACTTC. Translating it yields CASSLTGGTRAYEQYF.

The chain is built from TRBV7-9 and TRBJ2-2; D might be TRBD2 (5 bases). CDR1 and CDR2 from the germline V gene are SEHNR and FQNEAQ (reference sequence). Trimming took off 0 bases at V and 1 base at J, with 12 bases between the two ends. The CDR3 runs 17 residues. The DNA for the CDR3 is TGTGCCAGCAGCTTAGCGCGAGGGATAGGGAACACCGGGGAGCTGTTTTTT. It codes for CASSLARGIGNTGELFF.

The chain links TRBV7-8 to TRBJ1-1; tentative D call: TRBD1 (5 bases). This CDR3 contains 16 residues. Trimming left V 1 base short and J 5 bases short, with 17 bases between. Per germline, CDR1 SGHVS and CDR2 FQNEAQ. CDR3 nucleotide sequence: TGTGCCAGCAGCTTAGAGGTTGGGCAGGGATGGACTGAAGCTTTCTTT. The encoded protein is CASSLEVGQGWTEAFF.